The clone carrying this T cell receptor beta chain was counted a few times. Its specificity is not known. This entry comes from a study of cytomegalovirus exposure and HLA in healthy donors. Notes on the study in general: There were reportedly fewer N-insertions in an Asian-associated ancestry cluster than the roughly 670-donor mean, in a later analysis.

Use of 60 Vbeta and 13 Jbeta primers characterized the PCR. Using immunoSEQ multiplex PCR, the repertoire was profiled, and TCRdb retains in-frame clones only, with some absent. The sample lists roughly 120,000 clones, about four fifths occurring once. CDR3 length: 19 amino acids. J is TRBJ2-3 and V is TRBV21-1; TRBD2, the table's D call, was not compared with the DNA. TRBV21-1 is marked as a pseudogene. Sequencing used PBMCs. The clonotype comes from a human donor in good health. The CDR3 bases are TGTGCCAGCAGCAAGGATTTGCTGTATAGGGGACTAGCTTCAGATACGCAGTATTTT. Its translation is CASSKDLLYRGLASDTQYF.